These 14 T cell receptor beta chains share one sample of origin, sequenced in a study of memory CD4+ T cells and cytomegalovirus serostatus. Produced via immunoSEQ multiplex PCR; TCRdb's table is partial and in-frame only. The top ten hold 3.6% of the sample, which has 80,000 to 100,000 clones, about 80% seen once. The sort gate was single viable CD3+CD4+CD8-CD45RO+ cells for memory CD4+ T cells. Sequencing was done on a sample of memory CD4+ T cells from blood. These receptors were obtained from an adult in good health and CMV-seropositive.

The CDR3: CASSSPTVQETQYF. The CDR3 DNA follows: TGTGCCAGCAGTTCCCCGACGGTTCAAGAGACCCAGTACTTC. The chain couples TRBV28 to TRBJ2-5, with unresolved D. Germline loops: CDR1 MDHEN, CDR2 SYDVKM. The CDR3 contains 14 residues. Trimming shortened V by 4 bases and J by 2 bases, and 11 bases separated the two germline ends. Together with reference TRBV28 and TRBJ2-5, the CDR3 gives the full variable domain: DVKVTQSSRYLVKRTGEKVFLECVQDMDHENMFWYRQDPGLGLRLIYFSYDVKMKEKGDIPEGYSVSREKKERFSLILESASTNQTSMYLCASSSPTVQETQYFGPGTRLLVL.

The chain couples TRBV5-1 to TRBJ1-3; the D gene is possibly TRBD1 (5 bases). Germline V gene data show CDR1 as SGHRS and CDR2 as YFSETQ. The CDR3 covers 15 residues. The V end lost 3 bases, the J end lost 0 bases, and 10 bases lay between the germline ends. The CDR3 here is CASSSRQGSGNTIYF. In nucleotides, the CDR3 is TGCGCCAGCAGCTCCCGCCAGGGCTCTGGAAACACCATATATTTT.

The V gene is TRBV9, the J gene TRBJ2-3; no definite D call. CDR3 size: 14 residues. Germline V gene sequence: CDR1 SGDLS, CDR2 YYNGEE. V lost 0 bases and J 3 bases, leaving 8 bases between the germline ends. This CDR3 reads CASSVDPLTDTQYF. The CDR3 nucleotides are TGTGCCAGCAGCGTAGACCCTCTTACAGATACGCAGTATTTT.

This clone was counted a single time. The CDR3 reads CASSRTGGSGNTIYF. CDR3 DNA: TGTGCCAGCAGTCGGACAGGGGGCTCTGGAAACACCATATATTTT. The chain couples TRBV2 to TRBJ1-3, with 10 bases matching TRBD1. Trimming took 5 bases from V and 0 from J; bases not matched to a gene: 1. The CDR3 consists of 15 residues. Germline assignment: CDR1 SNHLY and CDR2 FYNNEI. Variable domain in full (rest from reference TRBV2 and TRBJ1-3): EPEVTQTPSHQVTQMGQEVILRCVPISNHLYFYWYRQILGQKVEFLVSFYNNEISEKSEIFDDQFSVERPDGSNFTLKIRSTKLEDSAMYFCASSRTGGSGNTIYFGEGSWLTVV.

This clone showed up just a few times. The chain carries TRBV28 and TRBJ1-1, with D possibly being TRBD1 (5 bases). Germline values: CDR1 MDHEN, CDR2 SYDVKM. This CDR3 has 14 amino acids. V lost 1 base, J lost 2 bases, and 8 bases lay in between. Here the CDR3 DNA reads TGTGCCAGCAGTTTATTCGGGGGAAACACTGAAGCTTTCTTT. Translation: CASSLFGGNTEAFF.

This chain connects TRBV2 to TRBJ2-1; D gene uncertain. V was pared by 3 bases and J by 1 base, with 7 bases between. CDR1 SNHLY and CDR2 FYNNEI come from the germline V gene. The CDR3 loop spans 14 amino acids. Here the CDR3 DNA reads TGTGCCAGCAGTGACCGACTTTCCTACAATGAGCAGTTCTTC. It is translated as CASSDRLSYNEQFF.

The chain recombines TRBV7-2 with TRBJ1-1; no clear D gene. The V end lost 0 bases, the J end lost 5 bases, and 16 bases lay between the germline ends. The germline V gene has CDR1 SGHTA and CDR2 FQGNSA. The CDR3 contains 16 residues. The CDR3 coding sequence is TGTGCCAGCAGCTTAGCGCCGCCGGAGGAGAAAACTGAAGCTTTCTTT. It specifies CASSLAPPEEKTEAFF.

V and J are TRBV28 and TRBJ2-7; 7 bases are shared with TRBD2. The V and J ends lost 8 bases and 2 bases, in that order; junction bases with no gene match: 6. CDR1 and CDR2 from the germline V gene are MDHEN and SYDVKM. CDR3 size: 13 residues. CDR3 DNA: TGTGCCAGCCATGGGAGGGCCCCCTACGAGCAGTACTTC. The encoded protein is CASHGRAPYEQYF. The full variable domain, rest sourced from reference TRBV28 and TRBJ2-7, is DVKVTQSSRYLVKRTGEKVFLECVQDMDHENMFWYRQDPGLGLRLIYFSYDVKMKEKGDIPEGYSVSREKKERFSLILESASTNQTSMYLCASHGRAPYEQYFGPGTRLTVT.

The CDR3 spells CASSLWAFGNQPQHF. CDR3 coding DNA: TGTGCCAGCAGCTTATGGGCTTTCGGCAATCAGCCCCAGCATTTT. V is TRBV7-2 and J is TRBJ1-5; no firm D call. Per the germline V gene, CDR1 is SGHTA and CDR2 is FQGNSA. V lost 2 bases and J lost 2, with 10 bases in between. The CDR3 runs 15 residues.

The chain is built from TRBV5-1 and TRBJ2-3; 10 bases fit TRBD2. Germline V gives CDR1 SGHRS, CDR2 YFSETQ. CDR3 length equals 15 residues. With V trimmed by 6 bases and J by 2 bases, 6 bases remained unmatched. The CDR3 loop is CASIQGLAATDTQYF. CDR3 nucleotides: TGCGCCAGCATCCAAGGACTAGCGGCCACAGATACGCAGTATTTT.

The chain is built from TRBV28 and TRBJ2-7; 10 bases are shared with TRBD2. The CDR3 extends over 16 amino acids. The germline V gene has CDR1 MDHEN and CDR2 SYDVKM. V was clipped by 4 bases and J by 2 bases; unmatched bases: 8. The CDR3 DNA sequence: TGTGCCAGCAGTTCCAAGAGCGGGAGGGCTCCCTACGAGCAGTACTTC. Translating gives CASSSKSGRAPYEQYF. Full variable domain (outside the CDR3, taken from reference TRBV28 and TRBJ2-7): DVKVTQSSRYLVKRTGEKVFLECVQDMDHENMFWYRQDPGLGLRLIYFSYDVKMKEKGDIPEGYSVSREKKERFSLILESASTNQTSMYLCASSSKSGRAPYEQYFGPGTRLTVT.

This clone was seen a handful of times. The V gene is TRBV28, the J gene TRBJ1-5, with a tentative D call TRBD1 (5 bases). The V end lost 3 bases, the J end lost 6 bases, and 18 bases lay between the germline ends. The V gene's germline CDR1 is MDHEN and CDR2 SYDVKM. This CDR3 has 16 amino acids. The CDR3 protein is CASSLEGRILAQPQHF. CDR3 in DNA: TGTGCCAGCAGTTTGGAGGGGCGCATCTTGGCTCAGCCCCAGCATTTT.

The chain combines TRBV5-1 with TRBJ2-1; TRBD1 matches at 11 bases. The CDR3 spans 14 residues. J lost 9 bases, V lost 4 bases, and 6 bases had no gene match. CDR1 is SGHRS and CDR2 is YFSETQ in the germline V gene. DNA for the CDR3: TGCGCCAGCAGCCCCGGGGGACAGGGGGGTGAGCAGTTCTTC. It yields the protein CASSPGGQGGEQFF.

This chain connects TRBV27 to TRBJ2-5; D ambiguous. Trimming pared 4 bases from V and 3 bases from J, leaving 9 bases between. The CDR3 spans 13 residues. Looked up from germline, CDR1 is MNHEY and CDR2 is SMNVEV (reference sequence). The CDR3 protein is CASSYTWKETQYF. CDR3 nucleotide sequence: TGTGCCAGCAGTTATACATGGAAAGAGACCCAGTACTTC.